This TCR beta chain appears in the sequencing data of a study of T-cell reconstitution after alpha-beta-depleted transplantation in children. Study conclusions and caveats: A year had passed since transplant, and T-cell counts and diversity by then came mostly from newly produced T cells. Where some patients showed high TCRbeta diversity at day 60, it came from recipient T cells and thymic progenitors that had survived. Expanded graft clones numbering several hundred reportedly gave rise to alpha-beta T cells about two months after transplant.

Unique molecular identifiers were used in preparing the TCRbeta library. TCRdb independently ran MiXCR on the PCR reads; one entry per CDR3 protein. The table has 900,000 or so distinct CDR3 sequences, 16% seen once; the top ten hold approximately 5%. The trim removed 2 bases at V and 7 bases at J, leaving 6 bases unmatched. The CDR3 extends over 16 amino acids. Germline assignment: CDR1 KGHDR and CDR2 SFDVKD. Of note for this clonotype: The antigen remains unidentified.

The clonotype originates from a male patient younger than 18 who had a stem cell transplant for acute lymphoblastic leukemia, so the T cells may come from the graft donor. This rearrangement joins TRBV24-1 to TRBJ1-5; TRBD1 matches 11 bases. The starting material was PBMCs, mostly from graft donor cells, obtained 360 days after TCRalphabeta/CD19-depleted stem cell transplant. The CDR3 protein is CATSDSWTGGDQPQHF. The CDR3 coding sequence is TGTGCCACCAGTGATTCGTGGACAGGGGGCGACCAGCCCCAGCATTTT.